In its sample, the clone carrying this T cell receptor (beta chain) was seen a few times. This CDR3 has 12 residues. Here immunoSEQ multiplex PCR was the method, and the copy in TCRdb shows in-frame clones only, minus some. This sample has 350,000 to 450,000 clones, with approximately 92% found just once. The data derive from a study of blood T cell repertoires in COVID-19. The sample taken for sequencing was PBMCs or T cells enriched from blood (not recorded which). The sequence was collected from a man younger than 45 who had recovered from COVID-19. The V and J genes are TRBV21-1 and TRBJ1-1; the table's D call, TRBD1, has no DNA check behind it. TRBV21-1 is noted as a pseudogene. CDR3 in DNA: TGTGCCAGCGGTCAGTGGGGCGCTGAAGCTTTCTTT. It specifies CASGQWGAEAFF.